This T cell receptor (beta chain) was captured by sequencing in a study of early stage breast cancer tumors. Clones were read by immunoSEQ multiplex PCR, and TCRdb kept only the in-frame ones, dropping some. The sample has almost 55,000 clones, under 95% seen once. The V gene's germline CDR1 is MGHRA and CDR2 YSYEKL. With 6 bases clipped from V and 4 bases from J, the junction kept 12 bases outside the gene matches. The CDR3 runs 16 residues. This sequence originates from a person aged 70 to 85 with breast cancer. The material sequenced was blood. The chain recombines TRBV4-1 with TRBJ1-2; 9 nucleotides match TRBD1. The CDR3 here is CASSPAGTGLGYGYTF. For the CDR3, the DNA is TGCGCCAGCAGTCCCGCGGGGACAGGGTTAGGCTATGGCTACACCTTC.